Given below is one TCR beta chain in context. This table comes from immunoSEQ multiplex PCR, and its TCRdb copy is limited to in-frame clones, with some not included. Counted here are about 50,000 clones, 90% to 95% occurring once; the ten biggest clones make up roughly 10%. This entry is derived from a study of T cell changes during pregnancy in multiple sclerosis. Trimming pared 7 bases from V and 11 bases from J, leaving 15 bases between. The germline CDR1 and CDR2 sequences are MNHEY and SMNVEV (reference sequence). The CDR3 consists of 12 residues. This specimen consisted of CD8+ T cells from peripheral blood mononuclear cells, obtained after pregnancy. This TCR came from a female donor with multiple sclerosis, enrolled in a pregnancy study. The J gene is TRBJ2-1, the V gene TRBV27, with a tentative D call TRBD2 (6 bases). CDR3 region: CASTPSGGQQFF. DNA for the CDR3: TGTGCCAGCACCCCCTCCGGGGGACAGCAGTTCTTC.